This T cell receptor beta chain was sequenced for a study of control samples from healthy donors and cancer patients. The repertoire was sequenced with immunoSEQ multiplex PCR; TCRdb's copy has only in-frame clones and lacks some. The data hold 100,000 or so clones, with around four fifths observed a single time. This CDR3 is built from 15 residues. The V and J ends lost 6 bases and 6 bases, in that order; junction bases with no gene match: 8. The germline V gene has CDR1 SNHLY and CDR2 FYNNEI. Sequenced sample: blood. This chain joins TRBV2 and TRBJ1-5, with TRBD1 matching 10 bases. The sequence was obtained from a woman in her fifties or sixties in good health. CDR3 DNA: TGTGCCAGCAGCCGGGACAGGGGTAAAGGTCAGCCCCAGCATTTT. It is translated as CASSRDRGKGQPQHF.